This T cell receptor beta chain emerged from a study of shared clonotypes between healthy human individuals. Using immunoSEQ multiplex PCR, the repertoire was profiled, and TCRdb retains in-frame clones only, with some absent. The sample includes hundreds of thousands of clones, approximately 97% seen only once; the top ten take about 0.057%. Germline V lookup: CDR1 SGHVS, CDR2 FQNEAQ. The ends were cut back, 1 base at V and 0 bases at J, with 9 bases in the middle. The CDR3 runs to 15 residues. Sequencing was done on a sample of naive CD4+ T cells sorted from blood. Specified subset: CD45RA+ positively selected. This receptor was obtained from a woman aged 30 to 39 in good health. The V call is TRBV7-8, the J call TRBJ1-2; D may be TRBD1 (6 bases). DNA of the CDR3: TGTGCCAGCAGCTTAGAACAGGGACCTAACTATGGCTACACCTTC. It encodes CASSLEQGPNYGYTF.